The source of this T cell receptor beta chain is a study of blood T cells in healthy people across ages. Trimming took 4 bases from V and 0 from J, leaving 6 bases between them. This CDR3 contains 13 residues. Germline V gene sequence: CDR1 LNHDA, CDR2 SQIVND (reference sequence). This clonotype was recorded a few times. A second PCR of roughly 7 to 11 cycles used a sample-barcoded 5' primer and a J-beta primer mix. Sequencing of every sample gave 2.5 million or more CDR3-containing paired-end reads. TCRdb fed the 5' RACE reads into MiXCR, producing one record per CDR3 protein. The repertoire has 760,000 or so distinct CDR3 sequences, 25% of them found once; the top ten carry more than 8%. The sample was also linked to a second study, of T cells of mothers and their children.

This clonotype was obtained from a boy aged 5-17 years in good health. V is TRBV19 and J is TRBJ1-1; D gene uncertain. Sequencing input: blood. For the CDR3, the DNA is TGTGCCAGTAGTACCAGTATGAACACTGAAGCTTTCTTT. Its protein product is CASSTSMNTEAFF. Based on the CDR3 plus reference TRBV19 and TRBJ1-1, the full variable domain is DGGITQSPKYLFRKEGQNVTLSCEQNLNHDAMYWYRQDPGQGLRLIYYSQIVNDFQKGDIAEGYSVSREKKESFPLTVTSAQKNPTAFYLCASSTSMNTEAFFGQGTRLTVV.